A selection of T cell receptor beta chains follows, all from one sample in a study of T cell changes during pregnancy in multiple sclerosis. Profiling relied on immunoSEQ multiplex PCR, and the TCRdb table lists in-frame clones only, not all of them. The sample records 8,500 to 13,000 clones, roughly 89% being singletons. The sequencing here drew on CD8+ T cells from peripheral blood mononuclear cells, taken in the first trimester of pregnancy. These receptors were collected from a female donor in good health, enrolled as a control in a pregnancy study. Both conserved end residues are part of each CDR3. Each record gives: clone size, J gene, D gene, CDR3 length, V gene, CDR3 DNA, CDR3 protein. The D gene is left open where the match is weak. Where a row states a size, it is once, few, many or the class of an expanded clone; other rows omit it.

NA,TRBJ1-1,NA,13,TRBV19,TGTGCCAGTAATCAGGGTGGGAACACTGAAGCTTTCTTT,CASNQGGNTEAFF
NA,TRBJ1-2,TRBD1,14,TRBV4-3,TGCGCCAGCAGCCATACCTATACAGGGGATGGCTACACCTTC,CASSHTYTGDGYTF
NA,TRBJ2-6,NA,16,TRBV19,TGTGCCAGTAGTATCTATCCAGGCACGGGGGCCAACGTCCTGACTTTC,CASSIYPGTGANVLTF
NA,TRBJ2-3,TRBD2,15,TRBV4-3,TGCGCCAGCAGCCAAAGCGGGGGTGGCGCAGATACGCAGTATTTT,CASSQSGGGADTQYF
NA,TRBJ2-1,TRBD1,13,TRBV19,TGTGCCAGTACCCGGACAGGGTGGAATGAGCAGTTCTTC,CASTRTGWNEQFF
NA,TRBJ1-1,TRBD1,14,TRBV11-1,TGTGCCAGCAGCTCTAACAGGGGTTTGACTGAAGCTTTCTTT,CASSSNRGLTEAFF
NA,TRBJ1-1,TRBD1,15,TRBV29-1,TGCAGCGCCCCCCCCGCCGGGACAGTGAACACTGAAGCTTTCTTT,CSAPPAGTVNTEAFF
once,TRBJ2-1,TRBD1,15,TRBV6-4,TGTGCCAGCAGTGAAACAGGGGGCGCCGGGGATGAGCAGTTCTTC,CASSETGGAGDEQFF
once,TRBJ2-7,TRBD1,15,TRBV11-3,TGTGCCAGCAGCCGCCTGGGACAGGGTAGCTACGAGCAGTACTTC,CASSRLGQGSYEQYF
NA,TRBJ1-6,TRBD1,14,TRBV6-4,TGTGCCAGCAGTGGGGACAGGGATAATTCACCCCTCCACTTT,CASSGDRDNSPLHF
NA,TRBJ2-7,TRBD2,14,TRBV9,TGTGCCAGCAGCGCCTCCGGGGGGAGCTACGAGCAGTACTTC,CASSASGGSYEQYF
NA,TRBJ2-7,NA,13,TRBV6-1,TGTGCCAGCATACCGGGGGTTCTCTACGAGCAGTACTTC,CASIPGVLYEQYF
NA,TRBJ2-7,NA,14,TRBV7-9,TGTGCCAGCAGCGCGGCGGGATTCTCCTACGAGCAGTACTTC,CASSAAGFSYEQYF
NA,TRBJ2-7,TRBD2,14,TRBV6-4,TGTGCCAGCAGTGACGGGACTAGCGCCTACGAGCAGTACTTC,CASSDGTSAYEQYF
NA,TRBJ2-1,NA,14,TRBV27,TGTGCCAGCAGTTTTAGAGCCAGGGAATGGGAGCAGTTCTTC,CASSFRAREWEQFF
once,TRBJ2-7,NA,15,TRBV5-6,TGTGCCAGCAGTCCTGCGACAGGCAGCTCCTACGAGCAGTACTTC,CASSPATGSSYEQYF
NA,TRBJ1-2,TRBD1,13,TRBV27,TGTGCCAGCAGTCCGGACAGGCGTGTGGGCTACACCTTC,CASSPDRRVGYTF
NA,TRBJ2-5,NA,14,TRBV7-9,TGTGCCAGCAGCTTACCTGGGGGGCAAGAGACCCAGTACTTC,CASSLPGGQETQYF
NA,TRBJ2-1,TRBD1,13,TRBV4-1,TGCGCCAGCAGTCCAGACAGGGTCAATGAGCAGTTCTTC,CASSPDRVNEQFF
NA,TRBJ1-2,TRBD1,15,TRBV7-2,TGTGCCAGCAGCTTACGGTCGGGACAGGAAGGTGGCTACACCTTC,CASSLRSGQEGGYTF
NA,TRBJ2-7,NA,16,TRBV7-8,TGTGCCAGCAGCTTAGCGCAGGACTTTCTCTCCTACGAGCAGTACTTC,CASSLAQDFLSYEQYF
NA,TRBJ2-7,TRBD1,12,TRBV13,TGTGCCAGCAGCAGGGACAGGGCCGAGCAGTACTTC,CASSRDRAEQYF
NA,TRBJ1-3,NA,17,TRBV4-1,TGCGCCAGCAGCCAAGATTTTGTGGGGGGGTCTGGAAACACCATATATTTT,CASSQDFVGGSGNTIYF
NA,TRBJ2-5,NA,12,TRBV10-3,TGTGCCATCGGGGCCGGGCAAGAGACCCAGTACTTC,CAIGAGQETQYF
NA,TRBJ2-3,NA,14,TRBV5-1,TGCGCCAGCAGCTTGGCAGGGGCTACAGATACGCAGTATTTT,CASSLAGATDTQYF
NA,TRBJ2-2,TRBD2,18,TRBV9,TGTGCCAGCAGCGTAGGTGCTAGCGGGGCGTCGTTTACCGGGGAGCTGTTTTTT,CASSVGASGASFTGELFF
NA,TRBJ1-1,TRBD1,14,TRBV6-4,TGTGCCAGCAGTAGATATACAGGGGCCACTGAAGCTTTCTTT,CASSRYTGATEAFF
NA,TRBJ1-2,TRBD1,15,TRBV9,TGTGCCAGCAGCGTAGGGGACAGGGCTAACTATGGCTACACCTTC,CASSVGDRANYGYTF
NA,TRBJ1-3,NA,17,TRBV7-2,TGTGCCAGCAGCTCCAGAGACAGCCTAACCTCTGGAAACACCATATATTTT,CASSSRDSLTSGNTIYF
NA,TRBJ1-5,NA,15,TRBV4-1,TGCGCCAGCAGCCAAGATCTGTATAGCAATCAGCCCCAGCATTTT,CASSQDLYSNQPQHF
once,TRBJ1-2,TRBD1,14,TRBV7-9,TGTGCCAGCAGCCTCGGGACAGCCCACGGCGGCTACACCTTC,CASSLGTAHGGYTF
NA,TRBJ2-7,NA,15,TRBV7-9,TGTGCCAGCAGCTCCTCCGAGACAGCCCGTGACGAGCAGTACTTC,CASSSSETARDEQYF
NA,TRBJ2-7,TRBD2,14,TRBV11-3,TGTGCCAGCAGCTTCATTACTAGCGAGGACGAGCAGTACTTC,CASSFITSEDEQYF
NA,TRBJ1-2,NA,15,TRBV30,TGTGCCTGGCAAGACTTCGCCCGGGGGTACTATGGCTACACCTTC,CAWQDFARGYYGYTF
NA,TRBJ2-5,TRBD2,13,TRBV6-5,TGTGCCAGCACCACGTCGGGGGGAGAGACCCAGTACTTC,CASTTSGGETQYF
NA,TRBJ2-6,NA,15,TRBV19,TGTGCCAGTAGTATAGGTCAGGCTGGGGCCAACGTCCTGACTTTC,CASSIGQAGANVLTF
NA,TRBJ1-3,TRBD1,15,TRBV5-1,TGCGCCAGCAGCCTACAGGGGGCGCGGGGAAACACCATATATTTT,CASSLQGARGNTIYF
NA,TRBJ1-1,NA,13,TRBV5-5,TGTGCCAGCAGCACGGGTCTTAACACTGAAGCTTTCTTT,CASSTGLNTEAFF
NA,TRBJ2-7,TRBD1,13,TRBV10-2,TGCGCCACCACGGGACAGGGGAACCACGAGCAGTACTTC,CATTGQGNHEQYF
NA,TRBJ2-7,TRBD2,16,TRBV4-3,TGCGCCAGCAGCCAAGACGGGACTAGCGGGGGCCACGAGCAGTACTTC,CASSQDGTSGGHEQYF